The 16 T cell receptor beta chains reported below all come from one sample, sequenced in a study of CD8 T cells in Susac syndrome (dated by TCRdb to between 2019 and 2020). Library construction relied on the immunoSEQ multiplex PCR assay. RNA was extracted with the RNeasy kit and roughly 0.5 to 1 ug was reverse transcribed using random hexamers. The raw public reads went through TCRdb reprocessing: fastp at Q25, MiXCR clone calling, in-frame beta chains kept. Merged by CDR3 protein, the rows form single entries marked with the most common genes and DNA. In all, the sample holds 100,000 to 150,000 distinct CDR3 sequences, and nearly 96% of those were seen once. Clones ranked in the top ten supply less than 0.15% of the sample. Sequenced input: CD4+ T cells from PBMCs. These receptors were obtained from a human donor with Susac syndrome.

This chain uses TRBV10-3 with TRBJ1-1; 9 bases agree with TRBD1. Trimming took 10 bases from V and 2 from J; bases not matched to a gene: 5. Germline assignment: CDR1 ENHRY and CDR2 SYGVKD. This CDR3 region has 13 residues. The CDR3 DNA is TGTGCCAACGGACAGGGGAAAAACACTGAAGCTTTCTTT. This encodes CANGQGKNTEAFF.

In its sample, this clonotype was seen once. The rearrangement joins TRBV5-1 to TRBJ2-7; D might be TRBD1 (5 bases). Trimming left V 1 base short and J 6 bases short, with 14 bases between. This CDR3 comprises 14 residues. The V gene's germline CDR1 is SGHRS and CDR2 YFSETQ. The CDR3 nucleotides read TGCGCCAGCAGCTTGCAGGGTGGGGCCGGCGAGCAGTACTTC. Translating it yields CASSLQGGAGEQYF.

The CDR3 nucleotides are TGCGCCAGCTCCGGACTAGCGGGAGGGCCCGATGAGCAGTTCTTC. Protein: CASSGLAGGPDEQFF. J is TRBJ2-1 and V is TRBV5-1, with 15 bases fitting TRBD2. Germline CDR1 reads SGHRS; CDR2 reads YFSETQ. Unmatched junction bases numbered 7, after V lost 7 bases and J lost 8 bases. The CDR3 is made up of 15 amino acids.

This chain connects TRBV19 to TRBJ2-1; 7 bases are a match to TRBD1. In germline, CDR1 is LNHDA, CDR2 SQIVND (reference sequence). V dropped 6 bases and J dropped 6; count of bases not matched to a gene: 8. The CDR3 sequence is 14 residues long. The CDR3 protein is CASSPGQWGNEQFF. CDR3 nucleotides: TGTGCCAGTAGCCCGGGACAGTGGGGCAATGAGCAGTTCTTC.

This chain connects TRBV29-1 to TRBJ2-7; 9 bases map to TRBD2. The germline gives CDR1 SQVTM, CDR2 ANQGSEA. V was clipped by 2 bases and J by 2 bases; unmatched bases: 10. This CDR3 is built from 16 residues. CDR3 residues: CSVEPLMVAGAYEQYF. The CDR3 nucleotides are TGCAGCGTTGAACCCCTTATGGTAGCGGGAGCCTACGAGCAGTACTTC.

The gene calls are TRBV29-1 and TRBJ1-1; D might be TRBD1 (6 bases). Germline V CDR1 and CDR2: SQVTM, ANQGSEA. The CDR3 is made up of 13 amino acids. Between the trimmed V and J ends, which lost 4 bases and 0 bases, there was a span of 9 bases. CDR3 DNA sequence: TGCAGCGTTGGAGGACAGCTGAACACTGAAGCTTTCTTT. It specifies CSVGGQLNTEAFF.

The rearrangement joins TRBV7-9 to TRBJ1-2; D possibly corresponds to TRBD1 (6 bases). There are 14 residues in the CDR3. The V end lost 1 base, the J end lost 12 bases, and 18 bases lay between the germline ends. CDR1 is SEHNR, CDR2 FQNEAQ, per germline (reference sequence). The CDR3 DNA sequence: TGTGCCAGCAGCTTAGTGGACAGCTTACCTCCCCACACCTTC. Amino acid sequence: CASSLVDSLPPHTF.

This chain uses TRBV6-5 with TRBJ1-1, with 9 bases identical to TRBD1. The V segment lost 5 bases and the J segment 7 bases; nucleotides outside the gene matches: 11. The CDR3 runs 15 residues. CDR1 and CDR2 (germline): MNHEY, SVGAGI. This CDR3 is CASSTPSTGGIEAFF. The CDR3 bases are TGTGCCAGCAGTACTCCATCGACAGGGGGAATTGAAGCTTTCTTT.

The gene calls are TRBV24-1 and TRBJ2-3; tentatively, D is TRBD2 (5 bases). The CDR3 contains 9 residues. V lost 7 bases and J lost 15, with 10 bases in between. Germline V gene data show CDR1 as KGHDR and CDR2 as SFDVKD. CDR3 residues: CATRVRDYF. The CDR3, as DNA: TGTGCCACCAGGGTGAGGGATTATTTT.

In this sample, this clonotype turned up once. J is TRBJ2-7 and V is TRBV4-2; D possibly corresponds to TRBD2 (6 bases). CDR3 length: 15 residues. Germline CDR1 and CDR2: LGHNA and YNFKEQ. Trimming shortened V by 2 bases and J by 6 bases, and 17 bases separated the two germline ends. CDR3 in DNA: TGTGCCAGCAGCCAAATGATAGCGGCCGAGCGCGAGCAGTACTTC. This encodes CASSQMIAAEREQYF.

There are a few counts of this clonotype. The chain has TRBV29-1 and TRBJ1-2; TRBD1 might be the D (6 bases). Germline-derived CDR1 and CDR2 are SQVTM and ANQGSEA. This CDR3 region has 13 residues. Trimming took off 4 bases at V and 5 bases at J, with 14 bases between the two ends. CDR3 in DNA: TGCAGCGTTGTCAGGGGTACGGCTTATGGCTACACCTTC. Translation gives CSVVRGTAYGYTF.

J is TRBJ2-1 and V is TRBV18, with D possibly matching TRBD2 (6 bases). Trimming shortened V by 6 bases and J by 5 bases, and 11 bases separated the two germline ends. Germline CDR1 reads KGHSH; CDR2 reads LQKENI. The CDR3 totals 13 residues. As DNA, the CDR3 is TGTGCCAGCTCCCGGGGACTTAACAATGAGCAGTTCTTC. This codes for CASSRGLNNEQFF.

The chain uses TRBV30 and TRBJ2-7; D perhaps matches TRBD2 (6 bases). The CDR3 runs to 13 residues. Deletions cut 4 bases from V and 0 bases from J, with 10 bases between. CDR1 and CDR2 from the germline V gene are GTSNPN and SVGIG (reference sequence). This CDR3 is CAWNAGTSYEQYF. For the CDR3, the DNA is TGTGCCTGGAATGCGGGAACCTCCTACGAGCAGTACTTC.

The chain links TRBV18 to TRBJ2-5, with D possibly matching TRBD1 (6 bases). Germline V gene sequence: CDR1 KGHSH, CDR2 LQKENI. Trimming removed 3 bases from V and 1 base from J, with 15 bases in between. This CDR3 spans 16 amino acids. The CDR3 loop reads CASSPGKGHIQETQYF. The CDR3 region has the DNA TGTGCCAGCTCACCTGGCAAGGGACACATCCAAGAGACCCAGTACTTC.

The chain carries TRBV9 and TRBJ2-3, with 7 bases that match TRBD2. The junction had 14 bases not matched to a gene; V was cut back by 3 bases and J by 4 bases. CDR1 is SGDLS and CDR2 is YYNGEE in the germline V gene. This CDR3 is 17 amino acids long. This chain's CDR3 is CASSARFRGRGADTQYF. The CDR3 nucleotides read TGTGCCAGCAGCGCCCGTTTTCGGGGGAGGGGCGCAGATACGCAGTATTTT.

V and J are TRBV7-2 and TRBJ2-7; no definite D call. Trimming removed 1 base from V and 5 bases from J, with 9 bases in between. Germline lookup yields CDR1 SGHTA and CDR2 FQGNSA. This CDR3 contains 13 residues. CDR3 in DNA: TGTGCCAGCAGCTTAGGATATAGTGACGAGCAGTACTTC. Translating gives CASSLGYSDEQYF.